This entry lists 24 T cell receptor beta chains sequenced from one sample in a study of PD-L1 blockade in urothelial cancer (TCRdb year 2017). Taken with the paper, the label for time point translates to: peripheral blood 6 weeks after treatment start. The method was the immunoSEQ multiplex PCR assay. The immuneACCESS repertoire file appears here via TCRdb, limited to in-frame rearrangements. These files lack a portion of the clones; in checked studies, under half of the deficit traces to unresolved V genes, and the cause of the others is not known. A total of more than 60,000 clones appear in this sample, about 88% of them only once. Around 10% of the sample belongs to the ten largest clones. The source was PBMCs, collected around atezolizumab (anti-PD-L1) treatment. The receptors were sampled from a man aged 55 to 70 with urothelial cancer.

This clone was recorded once. The chain carries TRBV6-1 and TRBJ2-2; 8 bases agree with TRBD1. J was trimmed by 9 bases and V by 7 bases; bases with no gene match: 10. The germline V gene encodes CDR1 MNHNS and CDR2 SASEGT. The CDR3 is 14 amino acids. As DNA, the CDR3 is TGTGCCAGCACCGAAGACAGGGGCGGGCGGGAGCTGTTTTTT. Its translation: CASTEDRGGRELFF.

The chain uses TRBV19 and TRBJ1-1, with a possible D match to TRBD1 (5 bases). Germline V gene data show CDR1 as LNHDA and CDR2 as SQIVND (reference sequence). The CDR3 has 15 amino acids. Trimming pared 2 bases from V and 10 bases from J, leaving 20 bases between. CDR3 coding DNA: TGTGCCAGTAGTATAAATGGGGCCAGTAAGGCTGGAGCTTTCTTT. Translated, it gives CASSINGASKAGAFF.

V gene TRBV19 combines with J gene TRBJ1-1; 8 nucleotides align to TRBD1. Germline V lookup: CDR1 LNHDA, CDR2 SQIVND (reference sequence). The CDR3 consists of 15 residues. V lost 7 bases, J lost 1 base, and 8 bases stayed unmatched. The CDR3 reads CASIPRDRPNTEAFF. Written as DNA, the CDR3 is TGTGCCAGTATCCCAAGGGACAGGCCGAACACTGAAGCTTTCTTT.

The chain uses TRBV11-1 and TRBJ2-5; 8 bases align to TRBD2. Germline CDR1 and CDR2: SGHAT and FQDESV (reference sequence). The CDR3 is 16 amino acids. Trimming at V came to 1 base and at J to 1 base, leaving 5 bases not matched to a gene. The CDR3 DNA sequence: TGTGCCAGCAGCTTAGACGTAGCGGGGCCCCAAGAGACCCAGTACTTC. Protein: CASSLDVAGPQETQYF.

V is TRBV28 and J is TRBJ1-4; possibly TRBD1 for D (6 bases). Germline lookup yields CDR1 MDHEN and CDR2 SYDVKM. Deletions cut 6 bases from V and 4 bases from J, with 24 bases between. The length of the CDR3 is 18 residues. CDR3 bases: TGTGCCAGCAGCGGACGGGGGGGGCAGGCAGGTTTTAATGAAAAACTGTTTTTT. Translating it yields CASSGRGGQAGFNEKLFF.

This chain connects TRBV1 to TRBJ2-5; the table's D call TRBD2 went unverified against the DNA. TRBV1 is tagged as a pseudogene. The CDR3 length is 19 residues. In DNA form, the CDR3 reads TGCACCAGCAGCCAAGACCGGGGGGCAGGTATAGGATGGATCGAGACCCAGTACTTC. Its translation is CTSSQDRGAGIGWIETQYF.

The chain is built from TRBV7-2 and TRBJ2-1; 9 bases line up with TRBD2. Trimming at V came to 5 bases and at J to 3 bases, leaving 5 bases not matched to a gene. Looked up from germline, CDR1 is SGHTA and CDR2 is FQGNSA. The CDR3 loop spans 15 amino acids. This CDR3 is CASSVTSGYYNEQFF. CDR3 DNA sequence: TGTGCCAGCAGCGTAACTAGCGGGTACTACAATGAGCAGTTCTTC.

The CDR3, as DNA: TGTGCCAGCAGTTTAGCGGGACTGTACAATGAGCAGTTCTTC. It is translated as CASSLAGLYNEQFF. The V and J genes are TRBV27 and TRBJ2-1, with D tentatively TRBD2 (6 bases). Germline V lookup: CDR1 MNHEY, CDR2 SMNVEV (reference sequence). The CDR3 covers 14 residues. V was trimmed by 2 bases and J by 4 bases, leaving 9 bases between them.

The V and J genes are TRBV5-4 and TRBJ1-5, with D unresolved. V lost 0 bases to trimming and J lost 5 bases, with 6 bases between them. The V gene's germline CDR1 is SGHNT and CDR2 YYREEE (reference sequence). This CDR3 is built from 13 residues. In nucleotides, the CDR3 is TGTGCCAGCAGCTTGGACGGGGATCAGCCCCAGCATTTT. Amino acids: CASSLDGDQPQHF.

The chain carries TRBV18 and TRBJ1-5; no clear D. The germline V and J ends were trimmed by 1 base and 6 bases, with 7 bases remaining between them. Germline V gene sequence: CDR1 KGHSH, CDR2 LQKENI. The CDR3 length is 13 residues. The CDR3: CASSPQSGQPQHF. The CDR3 DNA reads as TGTGCCAGCTCACCACAATCCGGTCAGCCCCAGCATTTT.

This sequence joins TRBV15 and TRBJ1-2, with D possibly matching TRBD1 (6 bases). Germline values: CDR1 LNHNV, CDR2 YYDKDF (reference sequence). With 0 bases removed from V and 5 bases from J, the gap between germline ends came to 10 bases. The CDR3 loop spans 14 amino acids. The CDR3 bases are TGTGCCACCAGCAGAGAACAAGGGACATATGGCTACACCTTC. This translates into CATSREQGTYGYTF.

The chain employs TRBV29-1 and TRBJ1-5; TRBD1 matches 9 bases. Germline CDR1 and CDR2: SQVTM and ANQGSEA. J gave up 3 bases and V 8 bases, and 5 bases lay outside the gene matches. This CDR3 is built from 13 residues. The CDR3 loop is CSIGTGINQPQHF. In DNA, the CDR3 is TGCAGCATTGGGACAGGGATCAATCAGCCCCAGCATTTT. Looking up the rest from reference TRBV29-1 and TRBJ1-5 gives the full variable domain: SAVISQKPSRDICQRGTSLTIQCQVDSQVTMMFWYRQQPGQSLTLIATANQGSEATYESGFVIDKFPISRPNLTFSTLTVSNMSPEDSSIYLCSIGTGINQPQHFGDGTRLSIL.

J is TRBJ2-1 and V is TRBV18; TRBD1 agrees at 9 bases. The J segment lost 6 bases and the V segment lost 3 bases, leaving 9 bases of the junction unmatched. This CDR3 region has 16 residues. The V gene's germline CDR1 is KGHSH and CDR2 LQKENI. For the CDR3, the DNA is TGTGCCAGCTCACCTAGTGGGGGACAGGGACGCAATGAGCAGTTCTTC. Amino acids: CASSPSGGQGRNEQFF.

The chain recombines TRBV2 with TRBJ1-2; maybe TRBD1 (5 bases). Germline CDR1 SNHLY, CDR2 FYNNEI. V was cut by 3 bases and J by 7 bases, with 12 bases left in between. The CDR3 runs 13 residues. DNA of the CDR3: TGTGCCAGCAGTGACAGGGTATATGGTGGCTACACCTTC. This translates into CASSDRVYGGYTF.

The gene calls are TRBV2 and TRBJ2-7, with 7 bases fitting TRBD1. Losses at the gene ends were 8 bases for V and 0 bases for J; bases not matched to a gene: 4. Germline lookup yields CDR1 SNHLY and CDR2 FYNNEI. CDR3 length equals 13 residues. The CDR3 protein is CASHRDSSYEQYF. The DNA for the CDR3 is TGTGCCAGCCACCGGGACAGCTCCTACGAGCAGTACTTC.

This clone was detected once. The CDR3 coding sequence is TGTGCCAGCAGTTTATCCGGGAGGAGCTCCTACGAGCAGTACTTC. Its translation is CASSLSGRSSYEQYF. This chain joins TRBV28 and TRBJ2-7; 7 nucleotides align to TRBD2. CDR3 length equals 15 residues. V gave up 1 base and J gave up 0 bases; unmatched junction bases: 3. Germline V CDR1 and CDR2: MDHEN, SYDVKM.

This chain links TRBV5-1 with TRBJ2-4; TRBD1 agrees at 8 bases. This CDR3 comprises 16 residues. V was clipped by 3 bases and J by 6 bases; unmatched bases: 11. Germline V gene lookup returns CDR1 SGHRS and CDR2 YFSETQ. In DNA, the CDR3 is TGCGCCAGCAGCTATTTACAGGGGGTGGTTGGAAACATTCAGTACTTC. Translating gives CASSYLQGVVGNIQYF.

The V gene is TRBV4-1, the J gene TRBJ2-5; 7 nucleotides match TRBD1. The CDR3 has 18 amino acids. Germline V gene lookup returns CDR1 MGHRA and CDR2 YSYEKL. The ends lost 3 bases at V and 2 bases at J; junction bases unmatched: 15. The CDR3 sequence: CASSQRGFRDRLQETQYF. DNA of the CDR3: TGCGCCAGCAGCCAGAGAGGCTTCCGGGACAGACTACAAGAGACCCAGTACTTC.

This clone was detected a few times. The rearrangement links TRBV14 to TRBJ1-1; D is uncertain. Trimming took off 0 bases at V and 5 bases at J, with 10 bases between the two ends. Germline V gene lookup returns CDR1 SGHDN and CDR2 FVKESK. This CDR3 spans 14 amino acids. In DNA form, the CDR3 reads TGTGCCAGCAGCCAAGAGCCGAGGAGGACTGAAGCTTTCTTT. It is translated as CASSQEPRRTEAFF.

CDR3 residues: CASSWGADRGLGQYF. DNA for the CDR3: TGTGCCAGCAGTTGGGGGGCGGACAGGGGATTGGGGCAGTACTTC. The gene calls are TRBV6-5 and TRBJ2-7; 9 bases match TRBD1. CDR1 and CDR2 (germline): MNHEY, SVGAGI. Losses at the gene ends were 4 bases for V and 9 bases for J; bases not matched to a gene: 13. The CDR3 has 15 residues.

The CDR3 protein is CASSFTGGTEAFF. In DNA, the CDR3 is TGTGCCAGCAGCTTTACAGGGGGCACTGAAGCTTTCTTT. V gene TRBV7-2 combines with J gene TRBJ1-1; 8 bases agree with TRBD1. V lost 3 bases and J lost 4; bases outside the gene matches: 1. Germline assignment: CDR1 SGHTA and CDR2 FQGNSA. CDR3 length: 13 residues.

This chain connects TRBV11-2 to TRBJ1-5; 10 positions match TRBD1. Germline V gene lookup returns CDR1 SGHAT and CDR2 FQNNGV. The ends lost 5 bases at V and 7 bases at J; junction bases unmatched: 2. The CDR3 length is 13 residues. The CDR3: CASSRDRGQPQHF. The DNA of the CDR3 is TGTGCCAGCAGCCGGGACAGGGGACAGCCCCAGCATTTT.

The V gene is TRBV6-6, the J gene TRBJ2-7; possibly TRBD1 for D (6 bases). Germline lookup yields CDR1 MNHNY and CDR2 SVGAGI (reference sequence). The CDR3 length is 15 residues. Trimming removed 2 bases from V and 2 bases from J, with 13 bases in between. In nucleotides, the CDR3 is TGTGCCAGCAGTTACCTCGACAGGCCCCCCTACGAGCAGTACTTC. It codes for CASSYLDRPPYEQYF.

This sequence joins TRBV5-6 and TRBJ2-5, with 9 bases fitting TRBD2. The V gene end was trimmed by 5 bases and the J gene end by 5 bases; junction bases not matched to a gene: 7. CDR3 length: 14 amino acids. Germline V gives CDR1 SGHDT, CDR2 YYEEEE. The CDR3 reads CASSGGLAPETQYF. The CDR3 region has the DNA TGTGCCAGCAGTGGGGGACTAGCCCCCGAGACCCAGTACTTC.